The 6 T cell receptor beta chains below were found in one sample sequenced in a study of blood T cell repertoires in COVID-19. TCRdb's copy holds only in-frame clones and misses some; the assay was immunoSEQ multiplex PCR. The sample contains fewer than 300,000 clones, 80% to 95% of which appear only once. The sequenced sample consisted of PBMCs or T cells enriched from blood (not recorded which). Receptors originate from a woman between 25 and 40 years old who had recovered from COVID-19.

CDR3: CASSPNRGSMSNQPQHF. The CDR3 DNA is TGTGCCAGCAGTCCGAACAGGGGGAGTATGAGCAATCAGCCCCAGCATTTT. The chain combines TRBV28 with TRBJ1-5; 8 bases line up with TRBD1. This CDR3 contains 17 residues. CDR1 MDHEN and CDR2 SYDVKM come from the germline V gene. The trim removed 5 bases at V and 1 base at J, leaving 10 bases unmatched.

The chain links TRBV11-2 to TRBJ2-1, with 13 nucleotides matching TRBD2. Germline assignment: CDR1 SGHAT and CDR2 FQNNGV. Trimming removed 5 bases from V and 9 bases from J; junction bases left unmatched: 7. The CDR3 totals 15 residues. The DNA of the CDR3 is TGTGCCAGCAGCCGGACTAGCGGGAGCCAAAGTGAGCAGTTCTTC. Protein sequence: CASSRTSGSQSEQFF.

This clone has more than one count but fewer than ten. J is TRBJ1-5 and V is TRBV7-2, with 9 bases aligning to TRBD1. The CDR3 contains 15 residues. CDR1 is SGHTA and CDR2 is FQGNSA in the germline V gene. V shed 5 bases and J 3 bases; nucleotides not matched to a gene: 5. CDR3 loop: CASSTHRGLNQPQHF. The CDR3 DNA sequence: TGTGCCAGCAGCACGCACAGGGGGCTCAATCAGCCCCAGCATTTT.

CDR3: CASSLEALLSSGIADTQYF. In DNA form, the CDR3 reads TGTGCCAGCAGCTTAGAGGCCCTACTTTCTAGCGGGATCGCAGATACGCAGTATTTT. The chain carries TRBV11-2 and TRBJ2-3; TRBD2 matches at 9 bases. The CDR3 loop spans 19 amino acids. J lost 4 bases, V lost 0 bases, and 14 bases had no gene match. Germline values: CDR1 SGHAT, CDR2 FQNNGV.

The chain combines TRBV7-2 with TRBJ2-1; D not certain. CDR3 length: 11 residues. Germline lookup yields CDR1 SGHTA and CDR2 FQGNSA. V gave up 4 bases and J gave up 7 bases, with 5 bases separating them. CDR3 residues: CASSYNNEQFF. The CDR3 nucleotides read TGTGCCAGCAGCTACAATAATGAGCAGTTCTTC.

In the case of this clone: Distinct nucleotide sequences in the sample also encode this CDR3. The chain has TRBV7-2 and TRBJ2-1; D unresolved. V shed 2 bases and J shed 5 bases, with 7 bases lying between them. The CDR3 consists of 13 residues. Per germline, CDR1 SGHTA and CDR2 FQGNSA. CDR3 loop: CASSLSRDNEQFF. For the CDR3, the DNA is TGTGCCAGCAGCTTATCCCGGGACAATGAGCAGTTCTTC.